This T cell receptor beta chain was sequenced for a study of esophageal squamous cell carcinoma under preoperative chemotherapy. Worth noting for this clonotype: The antigen remains undetermined.

With V trimmed by 6 bases and J by 4 bases, 6 bases remained unmatched. CDR3 length equals 17 residues. TCRdb independently ran MiXCR on the PCR reads; one entry per CDR3 protein. Counted here are just over 30,000 distinct CDR3 sequences, roughly half occurring once; the ten biggest clones make up less than 15%. General study results and limits: Paclitaxel-nedaplatin therapy caused immediate, substantial clonotype frequency changes. After chemotherapy, TCR diversity rose significantly in peripheral T cells but not in tumor-infiltrating lymphocytes.

Time point specified: before preoperative PTX-NDP chemotherapy. This clonotype was sampled from a human donor with esophageal squamous cell carcinoma. The donor label of this sample is uncertain. The chain joins TRBV12-3 or TRBV12-4 to TRBJ2-1, with 16 positions matching TRBD2. This material was acquired from a patient given preoperative chemotherapy. The CDR3 spells CASSLKGLAGGYNEQFF. The CDR3 DNA follows: TGTGCCAGCAGCTTAAAGGGACTAGCGGGAGGGTACAATGAGCAGTTCTTC.